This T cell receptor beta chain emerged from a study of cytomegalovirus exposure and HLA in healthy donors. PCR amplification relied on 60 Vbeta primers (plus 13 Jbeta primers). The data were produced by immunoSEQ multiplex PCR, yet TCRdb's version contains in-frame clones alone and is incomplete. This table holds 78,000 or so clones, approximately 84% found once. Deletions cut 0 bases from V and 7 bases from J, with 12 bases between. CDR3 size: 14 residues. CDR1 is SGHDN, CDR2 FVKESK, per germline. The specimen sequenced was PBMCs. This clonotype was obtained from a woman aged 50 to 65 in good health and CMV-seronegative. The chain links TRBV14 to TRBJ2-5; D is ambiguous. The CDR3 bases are TGTGCCAGCAGCCAAGAAGATGTGCGAGGGACCCAGTACTTC. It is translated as CASSQEDVRGTQYF.